A single sample is the source of the 25 T cell receptor beta chains below, sequenced in a study of spatial heterogeneity in lung cancer. MiXCR, applied by TCRdb to the 5' RACE reads, yields one record per CDR3 protein. In the table there are tens of thousands of distinct CDR3 sequences, over 9.5% of which are singletons. Time point given: sample taken at primary tumor resection. Here the sequenced sample was PBMCs, taken at surgery. These receptors all stem from a male donor with early-stage non-small cell lung cancer.

This clonotype was counted between two and nine times. The chain recombines TRBV7-8 with TRBJ1-5; TRBD1 aligns across 7 bases. Trimming took 3 bases from V and 0 from J; bases not matched to a gene: 8. This CDR3 contains 17 residues. The V gene's germline CDR1 is SGHVS and CDR2 FQNEAQ. Written as DNA, the CDR3 is TGTGCCAGCAGCTTGACGAAGGGACAGCTTAGCAATCAGCCCCAGCATTTT. Translation: CASSLTKGQLSNQPQHF. Full variable domain (outside the CDR3, taken from reference TRBV7-8 and TRBJ1-5): GAGVSQSPRYKVAKRGQDVALRCDPISGHVSLFWYQQALGQGPEFLTYFQNEAQLDKSGLPSDRFFAERPEGSVSTLKIQRTQQEDSAVYLCASSLTKGQLSNQPQHFGDGTRLSIL.

This clonotype was counted a few times. The V call is TRBV6-2 or TRBV6-3, the J call TRBJ2-7; TRBD1 might be the D (6 bases). Between the trimmed V and J ends, which lost 2 bases and 3 bases, there was a span of 11 bases. This CDR3 contains 14 residues. Germline assignment: CDR1 MNHEY and CDR2 SVGEGT. CDR3 amino acids: CASSYGGHSYEQYF. The DNA of the CDR3 is TGTGCCAGCAGTTACGGGGGACATAGCTACGAGCAGTACTTC.

The V call is TRBV6-2 or TRBV6-3, the J call TRBJ2-1, with TRBD1 matching 12 bases. CDR1 MNHEY and CDR2 SVGEGT come from the germline V gene. Trimming at V came to 3 bases and at J to 9 bases, leaving 6 bases not matched to a gene. This CDR3 comprises 15 residues. The CDR3 DNA reads TGTGCCAGCAGTTATGGGGGACAGGGGGCCGGTGAGCAGTTCTTC. Its translation: CASSYGGQGAGEQFF.

The table lists this clonotype with a few counts. The chain links TRBV7-3 to TRBJ2-3; D is unresolved. CDR1 is SGHTA, CDR2 FQGTGA, per germline. V was pared by 6 bases and J by 4 bases, with 11 bases between. This CDR3 is 13 amino acids long. The CDR3 protein is CASRHGLADTQYF. The CDR3 nucleotides read TGTGCCAGCAGGCACGGGCTGGCAGATACGCAGTATTTT.

This clonotype was detected ten times or more. V gene TRBV5-1 combines with J gene TRBJ2-5, with 8 bases aligning to TRBD2. V lost 4 bases to trimming and J lost 4 bases; unmatched junction nucleotides: 6. The CDR3 is 14 residues long. Germline assignment: CDR1 SGHRS and CDR2 YFSETQ. CDR3 bases: TGCGCCAGCAGCCTCCTGAGCGGGAGAGAGACCCAGTACTTC. Translated, it gives CASSLLSGRETQYF.

This clonotype was recorded many times. CDR3 bases: TGCGCCAGCAGCAAGGTTGCCTACGAGCAGTACTTC. It specifies CASSKVAYEQYF. The rearrangement uses TRBV5-1 and TRBJ2-7; D ambiguous. CDR1 and CDR2 (germline): SGHRS, YFSETQ. The CDR3 is 12 amino acids. V was trimmed by 4 bases and J by 2 bases, leaving 7 bases between them.

V is TRBV7-8 and J is TRBJ2-1; 16 bases map to TRBD2. Unmatched junction bases numbered 7, after V lost 1 base and J lost 7 bases. Germline-derived CDR1 and CDR2 are SGHVS and FQNEAQ. This CDR3 region has 18 residues. The CDR3 bases are TGTGCCAGCAGCTTAGAAGGGACTAGCGGGGGGGCCGCAAATGAGCAGTTCTTC. Protein product: CASSLEGTSGGAANEQFF.

This clonotype has at least ten counts. The rearrangement links TRBV29-1 to TRBJ2-1; D is possibly TRBD1 or TRBD2 (6 bases each). CDR1 and CDR2 (germline): SQVTM, ANQGSEA. Trimming cost V 4 bases and J 8 bases, with 15 bases left between them. The CDR3 contains 13 residues. CDR3 sequence (DNA): TGCAGCGTTGCGGGGACCGGGGGCTATGAGCAGTTCTTC. Protein sequence: CSVAGTGGYEQFF.

This clonotype was found many times. The V and J genes are TRBV3-1 and TRBJ2-5; 7 bases are shared with TRBD1. The CDR3 loop spans 12 amino acids. Germline CDR1 LGHDT, CDR2 YNNKEL (reference sequence). J gave up 4 bases and V 7 bases, and 3 bases lay outside the gene matches. The CDR3 nucleotides read TGTGCCAGCAAGGCAGGGGGAGAGACCCAGTACTTC. This translates into CASKAGGETQYF.

This clonotype showed up just once. The chain recombines TRBV5-4 with TRBJ2-7; TRBD2 aligns across 7 bases. Per germline, CDR1 SGHNT and CDR2 YYREEE (reference sequence). The CDR3 spans 14 residues. The J segment lost 0 bases and the V segment lost 2 bases, leaving 2 bases of the junction unmatched. The CDR3 spells CASSFERDSYEQYF. The CDR3 nucleotides are TGTGCCAGCAGCTTCGAGCGGGACTCCTACGAGCAGTACTTC.

The V gene is TRBV27, the J gene TRBJ2-1; 9 bases line up with TRBD2. Germline lookup yields CDR1 MNHEY and CDR2 SMNVEV (reference sequence). The CDR3 runs to 16 residues. V shed 6 bases, J shed 6 bases, and the junction held 12 bases outside the gene matches. The CDR3 reads CASSFRRAGGPNEQFF. Here the CDR3 DNA reads TGTGCCAGCAGCTTCCGAAGGGCGGGGGGGCCCAATGAGCAGTTCTTC.

This clonotype was found a few times. The chain uses TRBV12-3 or TRBV12-4 and TRBJ1-5, with D possibly being TRBD1 (5 bases). CDR3 length: 15 amino acids. Trimming pared 2 bases from V and 7 bases from J, leaving 15 bases between. CDR3 sequence (DNA): TGTGCCAGCAGTTTAACAGGTAACCCTCGACAGCCCCAGCATTTT. Translating it yields CASSLTGNPRQPQHF.

This clonotype occurred a few times. The V and J genes are TRBV9 and TRBJ2-1; D not resolved. Trimming left V 0 bases short and J 8 bases short, with 6 bases between. Germline V gene lookup returns CDR1 SGDLS and CDR2 YYNGEE. This CDR3 is 12 amino acids long. The CDR3 sequence: CASSVAGDEQFF. The DNA for the CDR3 is TGTGCCAGCAGCGTAGCGGGCGATGAGCAGTTCTTC.

The table lists this clonotype with a few counts. DNA of the CDR3: TGTGCCAGCAGCCTGGAAGGGACAACCCGCTCCTACAATGAGCAGTTCTTC. Protein: CASSLEGTTRSYNEQFF. The gene calls are TRBV6-2 or TRBV6-3 and TRBJ2-1; D perhaps matches TRBD1 (6 bases). The V gene lost 6 bases and the J gene lost 0 bases, with 18 bases spanning the gap. The CDR3 is 17 amino acids. CDR1 and CDR2 from the germline V gene are MNHEY and SVGEGT.

This clonotype was picked up many times. The chain carries TRBV29-1 and TRBJ2-2; 9 bases are shared with TRBD1. V gave up 4 bases and J gave up 3 bases; unmatched junction bases: 3. CDR3 size: 14 residues. Germline V gene sequence: CDR1 SQVTM, CDR2 ANQGSEA. DNA for the CDR3: TGCAGCGTTGCGACAGGGGGGGACACCGGGGAGCTGTTTTTT. The encoded protein is CSVATGGDTGELFF.

The CDR3 is CSASPHYYSYEQYF. The CDR3 region has the DNA TGCAGTGCTTCCCCCCACTATTACTCCTACGAGCAGTACTTC. The rearrangement uses TRBV20-1 and TRBJ2-7; D gene uncertain. Trimming took 5 bases from V and 0 from J, leaving 14 bases between them. This CDR3 has 14 amino acids. The V gene's germline CDR1 is DFQATT and CDR2 SNEGSKA (reference sequence).

The genes are TRBV7-2 and TRBJ2-7; 7 positions agree with TRBD1. Germline-derived CDR1 and CDR2 are SGHTA and FQGNSA. The CDR3 is 15 residues long. V trimming: 5 bases; J trimming: 0 bases; junction bases outside the gene matches: 7. The CDR3 DNA is TGTGCCAGCAGCCGTGACAGGGCTAGCTCCTACGAGCAGTACTTC. Translation: CASSRDRASSYEQYF.

The sample holds many counts of this clonotype. The V call is TRBV10-3, the J call TRBJ2-3; 10 nucleotides match TRBD1. CDR1 is ENHRY and CDR2 is SYGVKD in the germline V gene. The CDR3 runs 18 residues. Trimming cost V 0 bases and J 2 bases; bases outside gene matches: 8. The CDR3 region has the DNA TGTGCCATCAGTGAGTCGTTTTTGGGACAGGGGTCCACAGATACGCAGTATTTT. Its protein is CAISESFLGQGSTDTQYF.

This clonotype was detected a few times. The chain has TRBV29-1 and TRBJ2-7; 8 nucleotides match TRBD2. In germline, CDR1 is SQVTM, CDR2 ANQGSEA. V was pared by 5 bases and J by 7 bases, with 25 bases of the junction left unmatched. This CDR3 is 18 amino acids long. The DNA for the CDR3 is TGCAGCGTTTTAGTCCCGGGACTGGCCAGCGGGAGTCTAGGGGAGCAGTACTTC. This sequence encodes CSVLVPGLASGSLGEQYF.

This clonotype has a count of ten or more. The chain recombines TRBV11-1 with TRBJ2-3, with D perhaps matching TRBD2 (6 bases). The ends were cut back, 5 bases at V and 0 bases at J, with 12 bases in the middle. The CDR3 is made up of 15 amino acids. CDR1 and CDR2 (germline): SGHAT, FQDESV (reference sequence). The CDR3 sequence: CASSALAVSTDTQYF. In DNA, the CDR3 is TGTGCCAGCAGCGCCTTAGCGGTTAGCACAGATACGCAGTATTTT.

This clonotype occurred a few times. V and J are TRBV12-3 or TRBV12-4 and TRBJ1-5, with unresolved D. The CDR3 consists of 15 residues. With 3 bases removed from V and 4 bases from J, the gap between germline ends came to 13 bases. CDR3 sequence reads: CASSFVNIGNQPQHF. In DNA form, the CDR3 reads TGTGCCAGCAGTTTCGTCAATATAGGGAATCAGCCCCAGCATTTT.

This clonotype was seen many times. This sequence joins TRBV5-1 and TRBJ2-7; possible D gene TRBD2, 5 bases. V lost 0 bases and J 7 bases, leaving 11 bases between the germline ends. This CDR3 is 13 amino acids long. Germline V gene lookup returns CDR1 SGHRS and CDR2 YFSETQ. CDR3 nucleotides: TGCGCCAGCAGCTTGGCCTTCTCGGGGGAGCAGTACTTC. It is translated as CASSLAFSGEQYF.

V gene TRBV4-3 combines with J gene TRBJ2-5; D is perhaps TRBD1 (5 bases). V shed 3 bases and J shed 2 bases, with 13 bases lying between them. CDR3 length equals 15 residues. Germline CDR1 and CDR2: LGHNA and YSLEER. CDR3 residues: CASSQYQGGQETQYF. As DNA, the CDR3 is TGCGCCAGCAGCCAGTACCAGGGCGGACAAGAGACCCAGTACTTC.

At least ten counts were recorded for this clonotype. J is TRBJ2-2 and V is TRBV7-9, with D perhaps matching TRBD1 (6 bases). In germline, CDR1 is SEHNR, CDR2 FQNEAQ (reference sequence). With 4 bases removed from V and 2 bases from J, the gap between germline ends came to 17 bases. This CDR3 has 17 amino acids. As DNA, the CDR3 is TGTGCCAGCAGCTCCCCCCGGGACACCTCAAACACCGGGGAGCTGTTTTTT. It codes for CASSSPRDTSNTGELFF.

This clonotype was detected only a few times. V usage is TRBV24-1 and J usage is TRBJ2-5; D remains unclear. This CDR3 has 11 residues. With 6 bases removed from V and 5 bases from J, the gap between germline ends came to 6 bases. CDR1 is KGHDR and CDR2 is SFDVKD in the germline V gene. The CDR3 here is CATSLRETQYF. In nucleotides, the CDR3 is TGTGCCACCAGTTTGCGGGAGACCCAGTACTTC.